The present entry profiles one TCR beta chain with its context. These data originate in a study of blood T cell repertoires in COVID-19. At the level of the study: The origin of the acute and convalescent COVID-19 samples was the United States, Italy and Spain. From T cells, B-cell-depleted T cells, or PBMCs came the material, which was cDNA or gDNA.

Per the original methods: From reference gene primer amplification, estimates of nucleated cell counts were derived. Clones were read by immunoSEQ multiplex PCR, and TCRdb kept only the in-frame ones, dropping some. The DNA was the basis for D and trimming; V, J and clone size are from that table. The data show some 140,000 clones, with approximately 88% seen just once and about 1.3% held by the top ten. The receptor comes from a man between 60 and 70 years old with acute or convalescent COVID-19. Material: peripheral blood.

Here the CDR3 DNA reads TGTGCCAGCAGCTTGCCACAGGGGCTAAGCTATGGCTACACCTTC. It encodes CASSLPQGLSYGYTF. The J gene is TRBJ1-2, the V gene TRBV5-4, with TRBD1 identical over 7 bases. This CDR3 is built from 15 residues. V shed 1 base and J 4 bases; nucleotides not matched to a gene: 7. Germline CDR1 SGHNT, CDR2 YYREEE (reference sequence).